These 20 T cell receptor beta chains came from one sample sequenced in a study of T cells in Graves' hyperthyroidism and ophthalmopathy. The investigators amplified TCR beta CDR3 regions from RNA transcripts. In the first-round RT-PCR of the TCR CDR3, the HTBI primer set was used. TCRdb re-derived calls from the multiplex PCR reads in MiXCR, one entry per CDR3 protein. The sample holds 300,000 to 400,000 distinct CDR3 sequences; roughly 18% are singletons and the top ten take approximately 49%. The sequenced material came from blood. The receptors were gathered from a woman aged 50 to 60 with Graves' hyperthyroidism.

This clonotype was recorded a few times. The gene calls are TRBV12-3 or TRBV12-4 and TRBJ1-6, with D maybe TRBD1 (5 bases). CDR3 length equals 15 residues. Trimming stripped 6 bases from V and 6 bases from J, with 15 bases between. The CDR3 DNA follows: TGTGCCAGCAGCAAACGAGGGGCGGGTAATTCACCCCTCCACTTT. As protein: CASSKRGAGNSPLHF.

This clonotype has only a few counts. The rearrangement links TRBV20-1 to TRBJ2-7, with 11 bases matching TRBD2. The CDR3 totals 13 residues. The germline gives CDR1 DFQATT, CDR2 SNEGSKA (reference sequence). V dropped 3 bases and J dropped 4; count of bases not matched to a gene: 2. CDR3 protein: CSASLAGGYEQYF. As DNA, the CDR3 is TGCAGTGCTAGCCTAGCGGGAGGTTACGAGCAGTACTTC.

Many counts were recorded for this clonotype. The chain joins TRBV6-1 to TRBJ2-2, with a weak D call TRBD2 (6 bases). Germline assignment: CDR1 MNHNS and CDR2 SASEGT. This CDR3 region has 17 residues. V lost 4 bases, J lost 7 bases, and 22 bases lay in between. The CDR3 here is CASSVALGGPNHGELFF. CDR3 sequence (DNA): TGTGCCAGCAGTGTGGCCTTGGGGGGACCAAATCACGGGGAGCTGTTTTTT.

This clonotype was detected only a few times. This chain connects TRBV5-1 to TRBJ1-3; D perhaps matches TRBD1 (5 bases). CDR1 SGHRS and CDR2 YFSETQ come from the germline V gene. With 1 base removed from V and 6 bases from J, the gap between germline ends came to 11 bases. The CDR3 contains 14 residues. CDR3 loop: CASSLPGGANTIYF. The CDR3 DNA sequence: TGCGCCAGCAGCTTGCCCGGGGGTGCAAACACCATATATTTT.

This clonotype was counted many times. V is TRBV11-2 and J is TRBJ2-5; the match to TRBD2 covers 8 bases. The CDR3 runs to 14 residues. J was trimmed by 5 bases and V by 5 bases; bases with no gene match: 7. CDR1 SGHAT and CDR2 FQNNGV come from the germline V gene. This CDR3 reads CASSPGGGTETQYF. The CDR3 bases are TGTGCCAGCAGCCCCGGGGGGGGTACGGAGACCCAGTACTTC. The variable domain in full, with the rest retrieved from reference TRBV11-2 and TRBJ2-5, is EAGVAQSPRYKIIEKRQSVAFWCNPISGHATLYWYQQILGQGPKLLIQFQNNGVVDDSQLPKDRFSAERLKGVDSTLKIQPAKLEDSAVYLCASSPGGGTETQYFGPGTRLLVL.

In its sample, this clonotype was seen a few times. The chain employs TRBV9 and TRBJ2-1; a possible D gene is TRBD1 (6 bases). The CDR3 runs 15 residues. V was clipped by 3 bases and J by 4 bases, with 14 bases between them. Per the germline V gene, CDR1 is SGDLS and CDR2 is YYNGEE. CDR3 region: CASSAPGTLYNEQFF. The CDR3 nucleotides are TGTGCCAGCAGCGCACCAGGGACACTTTACAATGAGCAGTTCTTC.

This clonotype was counted between two and nine times. This chain joins TRBV2 and TRBJ2-1, with 11 bases lining up with TRBD2. CDR3 size: 15 residues. Per the germline V gene, CDR1 is SNHLY and CDR2 is FYNNEI. J lost 12 bases, V lost 7 bases, and 14 bases had no gene match. CDR3 sequence: CASIESSGRGRWQFF. The CDR3 DNA is TGTGCCAGCATCGAAAGTAGCGGGAGGGGAAGGTGGCAGTTCTTC.

This rearrangement joins TRBV6-7 to TRBJ1-5; D not resolved. TRBV6-7 is placed among ORFs of uncertain function. The V end was cut by 0 bases, the J end by 2 bases, with 8 bases between. The CDR3 has 15 amino acids. The CDR3 is CASSYSVSGNQPQHF. The CDR3 DNA reads as TGTGCCAGCAGTTACTCGGTGAGTGGCAATCAGCCCCAGCATTTT.

V usage is TRBV6-1 and J usage is TRBJ1-5; no reliable D call. The CDR3 is 14 residues long. V lost 2 bases and J lost 7, with 12 bases in between. CDR1 and CDR2 from the germline V gene are MNHNS and SASEGT. The CDR3 loop reads CASSELGVGQPQHF. The CDR3 DNA reads TGTGCCAGCAGTGAACTAGGAGTAGGACAGCCCCAGCATTTT.

This clonotype was counted many times. The chain combines TRBV3-1 with TRBJ2-5; the D gene is possibly TRBD1 (6 bases). This CDR3 contains 16 residues. Germline CDR1 is LGHDT and CDR2 is YNNKEL (reference sequence). Trimming left V 0 bases short and J 0 bases short, with 11 bases between. CDR3 region: CASSQDSTGNQETQYF. The CDR3 DNA reads TGTGCCAGCAGCCAAGACTCGACAGGAAACCAAGAGACCCAGTACTTC.

This clonotype was counted a few times. V and J are TRBV7-2 and TRBJ2-7, with D hard to call. V lost 3 bases and J 2 bases, leaving 5 bases between the germline ends. The CDR3 runs 12 residues. Germline CDR1 reads SGHTA; CDR2 reads FQGNSA. CDR3 region: CASSFPTYEQYF. CDR3 sequence (DNA): TGTGCCAGCAGCTTTCCCACCTACGAGCAGTACTTC.

This clonotype was seen ten or more times. CDR3 sequence reads: CASRTGRQALEQYF. The CDR3 nucleotides read TGTGCCAGCCGGACAGGACGCCAGGCATTGGAGCAGTACTTC. V and J are TRBV2 and TRBJ2-7; 7 positions match TRBD1. V was pared by 8 bases and J by 7 bases, with 14 bases of the junction left unmatched. CDR1 and CDR2 from the germline V gene are SNHLY and FYNNEI. The CDR3 covers 14 residues. Complete variable domain (other parts from reference TRBV2 and TRBJ2-7): EPEVTQTPSHQVTQMGQEVILRCVPISNHLYFYWYRQILGQKVEFLVSFYNNEISEKSEIFDDQFSVERPDGSNFTLKIRSTKLEDSAMYFCASRTGRQALEQYFGPGTRLTVT.

Note on this clonotype: A clone one base away is much larger, so this may be a read error. The rearrangement links TRBV29-1 to TRBJ2-3; D possibly corresponds to TRBD2 (5 bases). From germline, CDR1 is SQVTM and CDR2 ANQGSEA. CDR3 length: 14 residues. With 8 bases removed from V and 2 bases from J, the gap between germline ends came to 17 bases. The CDR3 region has the DNA TGCAGCCCGGCGACTAAGCGGTTCACAGATACGCAGTATTTT. Protein sequence: CSPATKRFTDTQYF.

This clonotype was counted at least ten times. The chain is built from TRBV3-1 and TRBJ2-3; D might be TRBD2 (6 bases). The CDR3 sequence is 18 residues long. V was cut by 1 base and J by 4 bases, with 21 bases left in between. CDR1 and CDR2 from the germline V gene are LGHDT and YNNKEL (reference sequence). CDR3 region: CASSQGDSLGWFPDTQYF. CDR3 coding DNA: TGTGCCAGCAGCCAAGGGGACTCTCTTGGTTGGTTCCCAGATACGCAGTATTTT.

The chain couples TRBV7-2 to TRBJ2-3; D remains ambiguous. This CDR3 has 15 amino acids. CDR1 is SGHTA, CDR2 FQGNSA, per germline. Trimming shortened V by 3 bases and J by 4 bases, and 14 bases separated the two germline ends. The CDR3 bases are TGTGCCAGCAGCTTGAGTCTAGTCTCCTCAGATACGCAGTATTTT. It codes for CASSLSLVSSDTQYF.

This clonotype was seen at least ten times. The chain carries TRBV5-6 and TRBJ1-4, with a tentative D call TRBD1 (6 bases). Germline V lookup: CDR1 SGHDT, CDR2 YYEEEE. V was pared by 0 bases and J by 7 bases, with 13 bases between. The CDR3 loop spans 15 amino acids. The CDR3 sequence is CASSLAVTGGEKLFF. The CDR3, as DNA: TGTGCCAGCAGCTTGGCTGTGACAGGCGGTGAAAAACTGTTTTTT.

In its sample, this clonotype was seen a few times. The chain has TRBV7-9 and TRBJ1-1, with 9 positions matching TRBD1. CDR3 length: 16 amino acids. Trimming removed 4 bases from V and 1 base from J; junction bases left unmatched: 7. The germline gives CDR1 SEHNR, CDR2 FQNEAQ (reference sequence). In DNA, the CDR3 is TGTGCCAGCAGCTCCCTTACAGGGGGCAAGAACACTGAAGCTTTCTTT. Protein: CASSSLTGGKNTEAFF.

This clonotype has only a few counts. The gene calls are TRBV7-3 and TRBJ1-1; D possibly corresponds to TRBD1 (6 bases). V was trimmed by 5 bases and J by 4 bases, leaving 20 bases between them. CDR1 and CDR2 from the germline V gene are SGHTA and FQGTGA. CDR3 length: 16 residues. The CDR3 nucleotides read TGTGCCAGCAGCCTCCATAGGGGGACGACCGGCACTGAAGCTTTCTTT. Protein: CASSLHRGTTGTEAFF.

This clonotype was seen many times. The chain combines TRBV11-2 with TRBJ2-3; the D is unclear. CDR3 length: 18 amino acids. Deletions cut 2 bases from V and 0 bases from J, with 18 bases between. CDR1 SGHAT and CDR2 FQNNGV come from the germline V gene. The CDR3: CASSLYMASDSSTDTQYF. DNA for the CDR3: TGTGCCAGCAGCTTATACATGGCCAGCGACTCTAGCACAGATACGCAGTATTTT.

The chain combines TRBV5-1 with TRBJ1-4; TRBD1 is a possible D gene (5 bases). The CDR3 length is 13 residues. Germline V lookup: CDR1 SGHRS, CDR2 YFSETQ. In nucleotides, the CDR3 is TGCGCTACACGTCAGGGCGCGAATGAAAAACTGTTTTTT. Translating gives CATRQGANEKLFF.